This TCR beta chain was recorded in a study of T cells expressing NK-cell markers. Study observations and caveats: Dominance of the CD3+CD56-NKG2C+ fraction by these clonotypes also held in four donors. A range of about 1.0-7.0% of CD8+ T cells consisted of dominant NKG2C+ clonotypes in 6 or 7 donors.

This CDR3 has 13 residues. Germline CDR1 and CDR2: MNHNY and SVGAGI (reference sequence). Points on this clonotype: What it binds is not known.

A 5'RACE template switching approach incorporating UMIs was used to make TCR beta cDNA. One entry per CDR3 protein, without DNA, is what TCRdb gives after re-calling the 5' RACE reads. This repertoire includes about 370,000 distinct CDR3 sequences. Sequencing input: blood T cells: a sorted CD56 or NKG2C T cell subset, CD4+ or CD8+ T cells, or bulk PBMC T cells (not recorded which). The chain has TRBV6-6 and TRBJ1-2. The receptor was isolated from a woman aged 50 to 65 in good health. CDR3 in amino acids: CASSGADTYGYTF.